These 25 T cell receptor beta chains were all obtained from the same sample, sequenced in a study of pediatric ulcerative colitis. The table came from immunoSEQ multiplex PCR; TCRdb's copy has only in-frame clones and leaves some out. The sample yields about 36,000 clones, less than 90% seen once. Sequencing was performed on blood. The source of these receptors is a girl between 10 and 17 years old with moderate ulcerative colitis.

This sequence joins TRBV29-1 and TRBJ1-3; unclear D gene. The CDR3 consists of 13 residues. Germline loops: CDR1 SQVTM, CDR2 ANQGSEA. Trimming removed 4 bases from V and 4 bases from J, with 11 bases in between. The chain's CDR3 is CSVAQAGGNTIYF. The CDR3 region has the DNA TGCAGCGTTGCTCAGGCTGGGGGAAACACCATATATTTT.

The gene calls are TRBV2 and TRBJ1-2; D gene uncertain. CDR3 length equals 13 residues. V lost 6 bases to trimming and J lost 2 bases, with 10 bases between them. Germline loops: CDR1 SNHLY, CDR2 FYNNEI. CDR3 DNA: TGTGCCAGCAGCCCGGACCACAACTATGGCTACACCTTC. This sequence encodes CASSPDHNYGYTF.

The V gene is TRBV5-4, the J gene TRBJ2-2; TRBD2 aligns across 7 bases. In germline, CDR1 is SGHNT, CDR2 YYREEE (reference sequence). V shed 0 bases and J 4 bases; nucleotides not matched to a gene: 3. The CDR3 loop spans 15 amino acids. Here the CDR3 DNA reads TGTGCCAGCAGCTTGGCGACTAGCAGCACCGGGGAGCTGTTTTTT. Translating it yields CASSLATSSTGELFF.

This clone was counted a single time. The rearrangement uses TRBV5-6 and TRBJ1-5, with a possible D match to TRBD1 (5 bases). This CDR3 has 14 residues. V lost 5 bases and J 2 bases, leaving 11 bases between the germline ends. CDR1 is SGHDT and CDR2 is YYEEEE in the germline V gene. For the CDR3, the DNA is TGTGCCAGCAGGGTTTGGGGCGGCAATCAGCCCCAGCATTTT. It codes for CASRVWGGNQPQHF.

CDR3 DNA: TGTGCCAGCAGCTACACGGGGGCGAGCACTGAAGCTTTCTTT. Its translation is CASSYTGASTEAFF. The J gene is TRBJ1-1, the V gene TRBV7-9, with a possible D match to TRBD1 (6 bases). The germline CDR1 and CDR2 sequences are SEHNR and FQNEAQ (reference sequence). V was pared by 4 bases and J by 4 bases, with 13 bases between. This CDR3 contains 14 residues.

The rearrangement joins TRBV6-1 to TRBJ2-7; 10 nucleotides line up with TRBD2. Unmatched junction bases numbered 5, after V lost 7 bases and J lost 2 bases. The CDR3 runs 14 residues. Germline CDR1 MNHNS, CDR2 SASEGT. In nucleotides, the CDR3 is TGTGCCAGCACCCGGACTAGCGGAACCTACGAGCAGTACTTC. Amino acid sequence: CASTRTSGTYEQYF.

The V call is TRBV28, the J call TRBJ2-3, with D hard to call. There are 12 residues in the CDR3. Germline CDR1 and CDR2: MDHEN and SYDVKM. The ends were cut back, 7 bases at V and 2 bases at J, with 7 bases in the middle. The CDR3 DNA reads TGTGCCAGCAAAGCCTCCACAGATACGCAGTATTTT. This gives the protein CASKASTDTQYF.

This clone was counted once. V and J are TRBV6-5 and TRBJ1-5; the D is unclear. V lost 6 bases and J lost 0, with 12 bases in between. Germline loops: CDR1 MNHEY, CDR2 SVGAGI. The CDR3 covers 15 residues. CDR3 nucleotide sequence: TGTGCCAGCAGCCCGGGGAAGATTAGCAATCAGCCCCAGCATTTT. Translated: CASSPGKISNQPQHF.

The chain uses TRBV27 and TRBJ1-4; 7 bases align to TRBD1. There are 14 residues in the CDR3. J lost 8 bases, V lost 6 bases, and 9 bases had no gene match. Germline V gene lookup returns CDR1 MNHEY and CDR2 SMNVEV (reference sequence). CDR3 coding DNA: TGTGCCAGCAGGGCCCCGACAGGGACCGAAAAACTGTTTTTT. It codes for CASRAPTGTEKLFF.

This clone has only one observation. V and J are TRBV10-2 and TRBJ2-7; D could derive from TRBD1 or TRBD2 (5 bases each). The CDR3 runs 16 residues. Germline values: CDR1 WSHSY, CDR2 SAAADI. V dropped 6 bases and J dropped 3 bases, with 21 bases sitting between them. CDR3 in DNA: TGCGCCAGCAGGGGGGATGGGGTAGGGCCAAACTACGAGCAGTACTTC. It codes for CASRGDGVGPNYEQYF.

The chain uses TRBV9 and TRBJ2-5; TRBD2 aligns across 7 bases. Germline V gene data show CDR1 as SGDLS and CDR2 as YYNGEE. The CDR3 spans 16 residues. Unmatched junction bases numbered 9, after V lost 0 bases and J lost 4 bases. The CDR3 DNA follows: TGTGCCAGCAGCGTAGGCGGACTAGGAGGTACAGAGACCCAGTACTTC. Translating gives CASSVGGLGGTETQYF.

This chain uses TRBV25-1 with TRBJ2-5, with 9 bases that match TRBD1. The junction had 11 bases not matched to a gene; V was cut back by 10 bases and J by 5 bases. Germline V CDR1 and CDR2: MGHDK, SYGVNS. This CDR3 has 14 residues. CDR3 protein: CATENRGLGETQYF. As DNA, the CDR3 is TGTGCCACGGAAAACAGGGGGCTGGGGGAGACCCAGTACTTC.

CDR3 DNA sequence: TGCAGCGTTGAAGTCCGGGCCAGGAACACTGAAGCTTTCTTT. It is translated as CSVEVRARNTEAFF. The chain is built from TRBV29-1 and TRBJ1-1; D call uncertain. Trimming cost V 1 base and J 1 base, with 10 bases left between them. Per the germline V gene, CDR1 is SQVTM and CDR2 is ANQGSEA. The CDR3 sequence is 14 residues long.

This clone was counted once. J is TRBJ2-5 and V is TRBV5-1; 8 nucleotides line up with TRBD1. This CDR3 is 15 amino acids long. Trimming cost V 4 bases and J 3 bases; bases outside gene matches: 8. Looked up from germline, CDR1 is SGHRS and CDR2 is YFSETQ. The CDR3 region has the DNA TGCGCCAGCAGCCCGCAGGCGACAGGGGAAGAGACCCAGTACTTC. Translated: CASSPQATGEETQYF.

The rearrangement uses TRBV6-5 and TRBJ1-1; TRBD1 matches 8 bases. The CDR3 runs 16 residues. After removal of 1 base from V and 3 bases from J, the junction contained 7 bases not matched to a gene. Germline V gene data show CDR1 as MNHEY and CDR2 as SVGAGI. The CDR3 sequence: CASSYFRDRRYTEAFF. The CDR3 DNA follows: TGTGCCAGCAGTTACTTCCGGGACAGGCGATACACTGAAGCTTTCTTT.

This clone has only one observation. The chain links TRBV10-3 to TRBJ2-1; D gene unclear. The CDR3 runs to 15 residues. Trimming left V 0 bases short and J 8 bases short, with 14 bases between. Germline V gives CDR1 ENHRY, CDR2 SYGVKD. The CDR3 DNA reads TGTGCCATCAGTGAGTCGATGATAGCTGTGTATGAGCAGTTCTTC. It encodes CAISESMIAVYEQFF.

In the case of this clone: The same CDR3 is also encoded by other DNA sequences in this sample. The chain carries TRBV6-5 and TRBJ1-2; 9 bases line up with TRBD1. The germline gives CDR1 MNHEY, CDR2 SVGAGI. This CDR3 has 13 residues. The V and J ends lost 5 bases and 6 bases, in that order; junction bases with no gene match: 4. This CDR3 reads CASSTTGGDGYTF. The CDR3 bases are TGTGCCAGCAGTACGACAGGGGGGGATGGCTACACCTTC.

The rearrangement uses TRBV5-1 and TRBJ1-5; D is undetermined. Germline CDR1 is SGHRS and CDR2 is YFSETQ. There are 13 residues in the CDR3. Trimming shortened V by 4 bases and J by 0 bases, and 5 bases separated the two germline ends. CDR3 sequence (DNA): TGCGCCAGCAGCCCTAGTAGCAATCAGCCCCAGCATTTT. Protein: CASSPSSNQPQHF.

The chain carries TRBV13 and TRBJ1-3; 8 nucleotides match TRBD1. The CDR3 length is 15 residues. Germline assignment: CDR1 PRHDT and CDR2 FYEKMQ (reference sequence). The junction had 3 bases not matched to a gene; V was cut back by 1 base and J by 4 bases. This CDR3 reads CASSLEGQGGNTIYF. As DNA, the CDR3 is TGTGCCAGCAGCTTAGAAGGACAGGGAGGAAACACCATATATTTT.

V and J are TRBV6-6 and TRBJ1-6, with 7 bases fitting TRBD1. CDR1 is MNHNY, CDR2 SVGAGI, per germline (reference sequence). The length of the CDR3 is 12 residues. The J segment lost 10 bases and the V segment lost 10 bases, leaving 7 bases of the junction unmatched. CDR3 in amino acids: CATRTGGSPLHF. DNA for the CDR3: TGTGCCACTCGGACAGGTGGATCACCCCTCCACTTT.

In this sample, this clone turned up a few times. The chain employs TRBV29-1 and TRBJ1-3; D ambiguous. Deletions cut 2 bases from V and 1 base from J, with 6 bases between. The CDR3 spans 13 residues. Germline CDR1 and CDR2: SQVTM and ANQGSEA. CDR3 coding DNA: TGCAGCGTTGAACGGGAATCTGGAAACACCATATATTTT. It encodes CSVERESGNTIYF.

By share, this clone ranks as medium-sized. The same CDR3 arises from other DNA sequences in this sample as well. V gene TRBV19 combines with J gene TRBJ2-1, with unresolved D. The germline CDR1 and CDR2 sequences are LNHDA and SQIVND (reference sequence). V shed 3 bases and J shed 7 bases, with 7 bases lying between them. This CDR3 has 12 amino acids. The CDR3, as DNA: TGTGCCAGTAGTATCGGGTGGAATGAGCAGTTCTTC. Translated: CASSIGWNEQFF.

This clone was seen only a few times. The chain links TRBV6-4 to TRBJ2-1, with D possibly TRBD1 on 6 matching bases. Per the germline V gene, CDR1 is MRHNA and CDR2 is SNTAGT. The CDR3 extends over 13 amino acids. V lost 2 bases to trimming and J lost 5 bases, with 7 bases between them. The CDR3 reads CASSDGDNNEQFF. As DNA, the CDR3 is TGTGCCAGCAGTGACGGGGACAACAATGAGCAGTTCTTC.

The chain has TRBV25-1 and TRBJ1-5; possibly TRBD1 for D (6 bases). CDR3 length: 13 amino acids. V was shortened by 8 bases and J by 11 bases, with 19 bases between the two germline ends. Germline CDR1 is MGHDK and CDR2 is SYGVNS. The CDR3 bases are TGTGCCAGCCAGGACGTCCAGGGGTCAGCCCAGCATTTT. It specifies CASQDVQGSAQHF.

This rearrangement joins TRBV6-6 to TRBJ1-5, with D perhaps TRBD1 (5 bases). The CDR3 is made up of 15 amino acids. V was clipped by 4 bases and J by 0 bases, with 10 bases between them. Germline CDR1 and CDR2: MNHNY and SVGAGI (reference sequence). The CDR3 DNA sequence: TGTGCCAGCAGTTCGGACACCTATAGCAATCAGCCCCAGCATTTT. It yields the protein CASSSDTYSNQPQHF.